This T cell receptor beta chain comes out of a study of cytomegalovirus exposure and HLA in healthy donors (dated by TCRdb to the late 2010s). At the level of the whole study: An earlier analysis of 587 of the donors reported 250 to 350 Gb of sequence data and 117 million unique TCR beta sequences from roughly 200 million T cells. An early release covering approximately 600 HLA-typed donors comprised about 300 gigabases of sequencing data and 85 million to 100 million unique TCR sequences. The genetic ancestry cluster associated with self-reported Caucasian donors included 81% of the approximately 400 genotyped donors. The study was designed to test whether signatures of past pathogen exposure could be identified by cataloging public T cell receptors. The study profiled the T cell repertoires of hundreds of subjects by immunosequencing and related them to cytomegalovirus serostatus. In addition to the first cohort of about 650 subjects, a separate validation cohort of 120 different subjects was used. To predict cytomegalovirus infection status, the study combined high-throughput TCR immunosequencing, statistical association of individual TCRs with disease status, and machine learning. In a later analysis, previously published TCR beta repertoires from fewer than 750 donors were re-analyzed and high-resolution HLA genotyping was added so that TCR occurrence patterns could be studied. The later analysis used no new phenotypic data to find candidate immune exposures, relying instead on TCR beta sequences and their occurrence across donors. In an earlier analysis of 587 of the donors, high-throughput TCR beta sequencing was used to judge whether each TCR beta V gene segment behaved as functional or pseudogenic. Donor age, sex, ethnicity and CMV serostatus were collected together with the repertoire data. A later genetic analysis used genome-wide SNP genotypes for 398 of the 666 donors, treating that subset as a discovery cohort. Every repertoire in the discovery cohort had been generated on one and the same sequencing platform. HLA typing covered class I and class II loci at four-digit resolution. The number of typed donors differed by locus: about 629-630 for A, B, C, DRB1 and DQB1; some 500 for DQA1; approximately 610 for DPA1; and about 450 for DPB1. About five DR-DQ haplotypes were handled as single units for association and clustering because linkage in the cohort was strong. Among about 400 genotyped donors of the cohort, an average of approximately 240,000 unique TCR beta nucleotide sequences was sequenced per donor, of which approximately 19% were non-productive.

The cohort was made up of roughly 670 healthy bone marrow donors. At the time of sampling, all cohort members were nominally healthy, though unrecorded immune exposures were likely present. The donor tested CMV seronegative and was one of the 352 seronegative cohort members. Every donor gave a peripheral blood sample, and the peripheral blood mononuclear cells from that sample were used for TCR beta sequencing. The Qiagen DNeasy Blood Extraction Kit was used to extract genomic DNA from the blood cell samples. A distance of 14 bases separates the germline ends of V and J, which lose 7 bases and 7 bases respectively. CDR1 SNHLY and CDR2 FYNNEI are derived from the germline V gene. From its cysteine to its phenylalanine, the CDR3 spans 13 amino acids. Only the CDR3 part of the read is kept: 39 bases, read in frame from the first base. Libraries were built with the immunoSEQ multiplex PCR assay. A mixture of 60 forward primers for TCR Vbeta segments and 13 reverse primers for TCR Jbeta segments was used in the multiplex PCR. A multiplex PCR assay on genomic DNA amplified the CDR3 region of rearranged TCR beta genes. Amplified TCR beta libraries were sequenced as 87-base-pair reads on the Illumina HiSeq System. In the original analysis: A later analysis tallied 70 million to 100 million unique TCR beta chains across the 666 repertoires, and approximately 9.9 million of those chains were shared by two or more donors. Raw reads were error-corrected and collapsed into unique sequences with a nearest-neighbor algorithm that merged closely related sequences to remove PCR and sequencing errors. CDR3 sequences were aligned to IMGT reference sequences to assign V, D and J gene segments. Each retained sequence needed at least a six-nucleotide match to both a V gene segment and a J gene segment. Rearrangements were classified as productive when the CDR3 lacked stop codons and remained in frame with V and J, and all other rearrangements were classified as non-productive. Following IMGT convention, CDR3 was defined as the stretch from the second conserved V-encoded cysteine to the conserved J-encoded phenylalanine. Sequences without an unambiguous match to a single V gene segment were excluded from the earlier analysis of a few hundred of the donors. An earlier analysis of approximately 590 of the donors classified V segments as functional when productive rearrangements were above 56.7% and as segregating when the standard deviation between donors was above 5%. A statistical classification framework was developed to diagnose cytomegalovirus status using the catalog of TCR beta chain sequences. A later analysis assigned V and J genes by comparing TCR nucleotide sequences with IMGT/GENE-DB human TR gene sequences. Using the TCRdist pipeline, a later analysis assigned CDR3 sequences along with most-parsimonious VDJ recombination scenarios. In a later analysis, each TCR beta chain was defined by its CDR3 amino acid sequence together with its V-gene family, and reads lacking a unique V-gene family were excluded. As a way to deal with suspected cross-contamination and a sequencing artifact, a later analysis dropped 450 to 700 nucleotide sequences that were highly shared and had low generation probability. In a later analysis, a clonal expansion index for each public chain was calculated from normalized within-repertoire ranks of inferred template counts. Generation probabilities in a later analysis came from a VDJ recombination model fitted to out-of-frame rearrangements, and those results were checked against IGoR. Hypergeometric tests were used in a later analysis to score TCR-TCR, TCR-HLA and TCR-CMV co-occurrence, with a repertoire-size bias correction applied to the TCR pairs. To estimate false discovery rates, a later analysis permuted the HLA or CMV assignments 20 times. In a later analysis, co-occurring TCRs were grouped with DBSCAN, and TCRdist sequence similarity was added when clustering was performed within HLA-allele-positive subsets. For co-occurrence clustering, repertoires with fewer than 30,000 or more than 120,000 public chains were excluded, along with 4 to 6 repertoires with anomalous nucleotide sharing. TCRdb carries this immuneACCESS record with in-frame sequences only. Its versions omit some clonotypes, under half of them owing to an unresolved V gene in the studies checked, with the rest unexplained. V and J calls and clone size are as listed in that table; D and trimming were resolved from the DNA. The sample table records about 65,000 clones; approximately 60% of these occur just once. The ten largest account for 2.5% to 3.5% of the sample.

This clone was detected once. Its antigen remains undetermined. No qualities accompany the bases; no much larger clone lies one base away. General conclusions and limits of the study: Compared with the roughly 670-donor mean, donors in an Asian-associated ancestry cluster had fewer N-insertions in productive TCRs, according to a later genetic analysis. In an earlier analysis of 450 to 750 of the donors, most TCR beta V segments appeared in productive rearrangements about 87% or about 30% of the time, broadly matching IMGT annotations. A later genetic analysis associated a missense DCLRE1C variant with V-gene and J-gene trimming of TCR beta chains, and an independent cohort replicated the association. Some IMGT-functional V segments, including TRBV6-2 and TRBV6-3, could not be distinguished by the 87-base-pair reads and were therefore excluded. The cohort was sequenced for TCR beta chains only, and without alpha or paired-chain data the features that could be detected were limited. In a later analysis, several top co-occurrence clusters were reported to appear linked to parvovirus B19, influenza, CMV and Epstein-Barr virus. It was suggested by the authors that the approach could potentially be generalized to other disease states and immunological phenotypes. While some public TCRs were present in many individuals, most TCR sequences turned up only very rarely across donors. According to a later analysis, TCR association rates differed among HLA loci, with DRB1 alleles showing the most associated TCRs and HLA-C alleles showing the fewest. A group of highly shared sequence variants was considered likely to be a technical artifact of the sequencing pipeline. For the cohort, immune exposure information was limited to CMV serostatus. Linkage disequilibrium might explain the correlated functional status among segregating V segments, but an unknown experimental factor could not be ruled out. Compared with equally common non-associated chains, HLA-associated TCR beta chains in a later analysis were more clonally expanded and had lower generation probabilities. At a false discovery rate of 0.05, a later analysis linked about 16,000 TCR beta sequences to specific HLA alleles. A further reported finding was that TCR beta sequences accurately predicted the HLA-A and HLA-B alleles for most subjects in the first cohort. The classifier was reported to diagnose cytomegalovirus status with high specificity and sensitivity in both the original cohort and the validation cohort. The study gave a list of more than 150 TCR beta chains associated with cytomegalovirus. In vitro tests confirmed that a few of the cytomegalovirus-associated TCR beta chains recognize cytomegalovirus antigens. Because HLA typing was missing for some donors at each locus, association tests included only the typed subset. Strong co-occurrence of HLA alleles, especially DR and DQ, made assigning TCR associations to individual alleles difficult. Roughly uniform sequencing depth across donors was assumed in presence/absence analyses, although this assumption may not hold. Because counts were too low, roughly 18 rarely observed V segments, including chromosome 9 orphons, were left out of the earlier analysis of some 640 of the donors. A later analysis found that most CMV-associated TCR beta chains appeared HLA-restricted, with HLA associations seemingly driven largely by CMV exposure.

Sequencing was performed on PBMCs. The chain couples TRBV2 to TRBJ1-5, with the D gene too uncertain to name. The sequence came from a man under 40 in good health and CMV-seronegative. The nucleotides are TGTGCCAGCAAAGGTAAAGCGGGACAGCCCCAGCATTTT. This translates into CASKGKAGQPQHF.